The sequence of this T cell receptor beta chain was determined in a study of spatial heterogeneity in lung cancer. Study-level findings and limits: At tumor resection, ubiquitous expanded TCRs were detected in blood more often than later.

Time point denoted: sample taken at primary tumor resection. Material for sequencing was whole RNA from tumor, nontumor lung or frozen PBMC, left unsorted. Donors were under 90 untreated early-stage non-small cell lung cancer patients. TCRdb re-called the 5' RACE reads through MiXCR, storing one row per CDR3 protein. Of some 29,000 distinct CDR3 sequences listed, 8.4% are singletons. Ten or more counts support this clonotype. Its antigen is unknown. Trimming removed 5 bases from V and 13 bases from J, with 30 bases in between. Germline V gene sequence: CDR1 SGHVS, CDR2 FQNEAQ. The CDR3 totals 17 residues.

The receptor's source is a female donor with early-stage non-small cell lung cancer. This specimen consisted of PBMCs, obtained at surgery. The rearrangement links TRBV7-8 to TRBJ2-1; D may be TRBD2 (5 bases). The CDR3 nucleotides read TGTGCCAGCAGCGGACTCGCAGGAACTCGGGGTAGCGCGAGCCAGTTCTTC. Translation: CASSGLAGTRGSASQFF.